This entry concerns a single T cell receptor beta chain. Its antigen remains unknown. These data originate in a study of vaccination effects on CD4 cells after COVID-19. This CDR3 contains 17 residues. The V gene's germline CDR1 is MDHEN and CDR2 SYDVKM. Trimming removed 5 bases from V and 0 bases from J, with 17 bases in between. Generated by immunoSEQ multiplex PCR, the TCRdb table keeps only in-frame clones and is missing some. The sample carries roughly 21,000 clones, around 70% recorded once. Overall study findings and caveats: Clones from infection and from vaccination both contracted markedly late after vaccination.

Antigen-specific CD4+ T cells were first expanded with viral peptide pools by the ViraFEST assay and only then sequenced. The culture ran for about 11 days, and then CD4+ T cells were isolated. Recipients of the vaccine had no prior SARS-CoV-2 infection and negative nucleocapsid antibodies. Two million PBMC were placed in each well, which was supplemented with about 9.3 IU/ml IL-2 and around 10 ug/ml peptides. Half-medium replacement with IL-2 medium occurred on days 3 and 7. The chain couples TRBV28 to TRBJ1-5, with D perhaps TRBD1 (5 bases). The origin of this receptor is a human donor who received a COVID-19 vaccine. The source was CD4+ T cells from PBMCs cultured with HCoV-NL63 spike peptides, collected before COVID-19 vaccination. CDR3 in DNA: TGTGCCAGCAGTCACCCCTCCCGACAGTATAGCAATCAGCCCCAGCATTTT. It translates to CASSHPSRQYSNQPQHF.